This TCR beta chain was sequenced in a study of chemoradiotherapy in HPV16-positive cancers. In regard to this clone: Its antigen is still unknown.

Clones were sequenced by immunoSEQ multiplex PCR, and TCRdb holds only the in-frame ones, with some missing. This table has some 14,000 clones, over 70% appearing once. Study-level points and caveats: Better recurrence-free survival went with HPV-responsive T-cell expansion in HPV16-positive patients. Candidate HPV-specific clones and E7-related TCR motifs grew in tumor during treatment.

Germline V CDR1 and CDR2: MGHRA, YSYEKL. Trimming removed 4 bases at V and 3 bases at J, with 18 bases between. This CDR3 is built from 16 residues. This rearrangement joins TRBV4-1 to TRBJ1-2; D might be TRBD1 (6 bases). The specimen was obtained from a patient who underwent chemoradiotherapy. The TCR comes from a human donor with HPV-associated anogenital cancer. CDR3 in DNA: TGCGCCAGCAGCCCCCGCCGGGGGGCGCCGGACTATGGCTACACCTTC. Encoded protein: CASSPRRGAPDYGYTF.